A single sample is the source of the 18 T cell receptor beta chains below, sequenced in a study of metastatic and nonmetastatic thyroid tumors (dated by TCRdb to 2020 to 2022). No treatment had been received by any patient before thyroid surgery. The library came from PCR. The listed sequencing device is Illumina HiSeq 4000. TCRdb reworked the public reads: Q25 trimming with fastp, MiXCR clone assembly, productive beta chains retained. Within this sample are 19,000 or so clones, with 28% of them counted one time only. The top ten hold roughly a tenth of the sample. Input material: tumor tissue. Source of these receptors: a female donor with papillary thyroid cancer or a benign thyroid nodule (not recorded which). Some clones in this sample may be carry-over from other donors' samples.

This clone showed up just once. V usage is TRBV20-1 and J usage is TRBJ1-3, with 8 nucleotides matching TRBD1. This CDR3 is 17 amino acids long. The V gene's germline CDR1 is DFQATT and CDR2 SNEGSKA (reference sequence). V lost 0 bases to trimming and J lost 3 bases; unmatched junction nucleotides: 10. CDR3 residues: CSARDKVQGAFGNTIYF. The CDR3, as DNA: TGCAGTGCTAGAGATAAGGTTCAGGGGGCTTTTGGAAACACCATATATTTT.

As for this clone: Since a much larger clone is just one base distant, this may be a read error. The chain links TRBV29-1 to TRBJ2-1, with 8 bases fitting TRBD1. The trim removed 6 bases at V and 3 bases at J, leaving 7 bases unmatched. Germline values: CDR1 SQVTM, CDR2 ANQGSEA. CDR3 length: 14 amino acids. For the CDR3, the DNA is TGCAGCGTGCCAGGGGGCTTCTACTACAATGAGCAGTTCTTC. It is translated as CSVPGGFYYNEQFF.

Ten or more counts support this clone. V and J are TRBV20-1 and TRBJ1-6, with D perhaps TRBD1 (6 bases). V was shortened by 3 bases and J by 10 bases, with 16 bases between the two germline ends. The germline gives CDR1 DFQATT, CDR2 SNEGSKA (reference sequence). This CDR3 contains 14 residues. CDR3 in amino acids: CSARGTGWGSPLHF. Written as DNA, the CDR3 is TGCAGTGCTAGGGGAACAGGGTGGGGATCACCCCTCCACTTT.

A few counts support this clone. V usage is TRBV27 and J usage is TRBJ1-6; D is ambiguous. CDR1 and CDR2 from the germline V gene are MNHEY and SMNVEV (reference sequence). The CDR3 runs 16 residues. The V end lost 2 bases, the J end lost 1 base, and 9 bases lay between the germline ends. In DNA, the CDR3 is TGTGCCAGCAGTTTAACCGGGGTGTCCTATAATTCACCCCTCCACTTT. Translating it yields CASSLTGVSYNSPLHF.

This clone was detected only a few times. The chain couples TRBV28 to TRBJ2-5; 7 bases fit TRBD1. CDR3 size: 19 residues. J was trimmed by 0 bases and V by 2 bases; bases with no gene match: 15. The germline gives CDR1 MDHEN, CDR2 SYDVKM. Here the CDR3 reads CASSLGLGQSDGYQETQYF. Written as DNA, the CDR3 is TGTGCCAGCAGTTTAGGGTTGGGACAGTCGGACGGATACCAAGAGACCCAGTACTTC.

This clone was observed a single time. V gene TRBV5-1 combines with J gene TRBJ2-1; the D gene is possibly TRBD2 (6 bases). Germline CDR1 SGHRS, CDR2 YFSETQ. The CDR3 sequence is 14 residues long. Deletions cut 3 bases from V and 4 bases from J, with 11 bases between. CDR3 in amino acids: CASSSGTQYNEQFF. The DNA of the CDR3 is TGCGCCAGCAGCTCCGGGACTCAGTACAATGAGCAGTTCTTC.

This clone occurred many times. Germline is not matched at one junction end, which may reflect a read error. This rearrangement joins TRBV2 to TRBJ2-4, with no clear D. CDR1 SNHLY and CDR2 FYNNEI come from the germline V gene. The CDR3 consists of 13 residues. The CDR3 region is CASSEDMKNIQYF. The CDR3 DNA reads as TGTGCCAGCAGCGAAGACATGAAAAACATTCAGTACTTC.

This clone was seen at least ten times. CDR3 loop: CATSDPRGTVGVFF. For the CDR3, the DNA is TGTGCCACCAGTGATCCGCGGGGGACAGTTGGGGTGTTCTTC. The J gene is TRBJ2-1, the V gene TRBV24-1; D may be TRBD1 or TRBD2 (7 bases each). The CDR3 consists of 14 residues. Trimming pared 3 bases from V and 15 bases from J, leaving 20 bases between. Germline CDR1 and CDR2: KGHDR and SFDVKD.

The chain recombines TRBV4-2 with TRBJ2-7, with D perhaps TRBD1 (7 bases). The CDR3 length is 15 residues. Germline CDR1 LGHNA, CDR2 YNFKEQ. Trimming cost V 11 bases and J 3 bases, with 23 bases left between them. CDR3 bases: TGTGCCTGGAGGGGGCCGTTAAACCTAGGCTACGAGCAGTACTTC. Its translation: CAWRGPLNLGYEQYF.

As regards this clone: A much larger clone differs from this one at a single base, so this may be a read error. Other DNA sequences in the same sample also yield this CDR3. The genes are TRBV5-1 and TRBJ2-3; TRBD2 might be the D (6 bases). The germline gives CDR1 SGHRS, CDR2 YFSETQ. There are 15 residues in the CDR3. The CDR3 protein is CASSLEDGSSDTQYF. As DNA, the CDR3 is TGCGCCAGTAGCTTGGAGGACGGGAGCTCAGATACTCAGTATTTT.

In its sample, this clone was seen a few times. The J gene is TRBJ1-5, the V gene TRBV28; D gene unclear. This CDR3 region has 15 residues. CDR1 is MDHEN and CDR2 is SYDVKM in the germline V gene. V was pared by 5 bases and J by 7 bases, with 18 bases between. The CDR3 protein is CASSVGVTLGQPQHF. CDR3 coding DNA: TGTGCCAGCAGTGTTGGCGTTACTCTAGGACAGCCCCAGCATTTT.

Many counts were recorded for this clone. V is TRBV13 and J is TRBJ2-4; 7 bases fit TRBD2. This CDR3 spans 17 amino acids. The V gene's germline CDR1 is PRHDT and CDR2 FYEKMQ (reference sequence). After removal of 8 bases from V and 6 bases from J, the junction contained 19 bases not matched to a gene. The CDR3 loop reads CASATGAGRALGNIQYF. CDR3 in DNA: TGTGCCAGCGCCACTGGGGCGGGGAGGGCCCTCGGAAACATTCAGTACTTC.

This clone was counted many times. This sequence joins TRBV30 and TRBJ1-4; 9 positions match TRBD1. The CDR3 totals 17 residues. V shed 3 bases and J 4 bases; nucleotides not matched to a gene: 12. Germline V gives CDR1 GTSNPN, CDR2 SVGIG (reference sequence). CDR3 bases: TGTGCCTGGAGGAGGCGGGGGACAGGGCCTTTTAATGAAAAACTGTTTTTT. This encodes CAWRRRGTGPFNEKLFF.

This sequence joins TRBV27 and TRBJ2-5; the D gene is possibly TRBD1 (5 bases). Germline CDR1 reads MNHEY; CDR2 reads SMNVEV (reference sequence). Trimming pared 10 bases from V and 7 bases from J, leaving 22 bases between. The CDR3 covers 14 residues. This CDR3 reads CAIRRASQGVTQYF. In DNA form, the CDR3 reads TGTGCCATCAGAAGGGCTTCGCAGGGCGTGACCCAGTACTTC.

With respect to this clone: Likely a read error: the CDR3 ends without its conserved phenylalanine or tryptophan. The DNA is left out, because the CDR3 cannot be placed on it with certainty; the CDR3 is given as TCRdb lists it. This sequence joins TRBV18 and TRBJ1-1. From germline, CDR1 is KGHSH and CDR2 LQKENI. The CDR3 is 12 amino acids long, termini counted. The CDR3: CASSGESTESFL.

On this clone itself: In this CDR3 the conserved last residue, phenylalanine or tryptophan, is missing, so a read error is likely. This chain connects TRBV19 to TRBJ2-7; D unresolved. Looked up from germline, CDR1 is LNHDA and CDR2 is SQIVND (reference sequence). The CDR3 is made up of 12 amino acids. CDR3: CASSIPSYEQYL. The CDR3 DNA reads as TGTGCCAGTAGTATACCTTCCTATGAGCAGTACTTA.

As for this clone: The CDR3 carries no conserved terminal phenylalanine or tryptophan, so it likely arises from a read error. The rearrangement links TRBV5-1 to TRBJ2-7; 10 bases match TRBD2. The CDR3 is 14 amino acids. Germline CDR1 SGHRS, CDR2 YFSETQ. The CDR3 is CANSLRAGGYEQYL. The CDR3 DNA follows: TGCGCCAACAGCTTGAGAGCGGGAGGGTACGAGCAGTACTTA.

In this sample, this clone is medium-sized. The CDR3 loop reads CASSLGISSYTGELFF. Written as DNA, the CDR3 is TGTGCCAGCAGCTTGGGGATAAGTTCCTACACCGGGGAGCTGTTTTTT. The chain has TRBV5-4 and TRBJ2-2; unclear D gene. The CDR3 is made up of 16 amino acids. CDR1 and CDR2 (germline): SGHNT, YYREEE (reference sequence). The V end lost 0 bases, the J end lost 3 bases, and 12 bases lay between the germline ends.